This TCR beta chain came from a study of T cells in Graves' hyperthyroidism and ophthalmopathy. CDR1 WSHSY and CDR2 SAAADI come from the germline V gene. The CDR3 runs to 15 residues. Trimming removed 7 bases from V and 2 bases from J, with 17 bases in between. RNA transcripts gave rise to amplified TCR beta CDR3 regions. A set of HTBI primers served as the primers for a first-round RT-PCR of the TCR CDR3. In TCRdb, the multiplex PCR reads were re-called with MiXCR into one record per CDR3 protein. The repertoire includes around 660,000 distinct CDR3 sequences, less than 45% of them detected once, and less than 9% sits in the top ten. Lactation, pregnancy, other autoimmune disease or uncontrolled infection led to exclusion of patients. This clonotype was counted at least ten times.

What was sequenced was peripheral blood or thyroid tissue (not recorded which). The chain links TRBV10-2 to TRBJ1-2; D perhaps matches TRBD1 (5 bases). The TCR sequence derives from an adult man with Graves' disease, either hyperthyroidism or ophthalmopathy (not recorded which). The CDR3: CASKRDGPSNYGYTF. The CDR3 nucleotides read TGCGCCAGCAAGAGGGACGGACCGTCGAACTATGGCTACACCTTC.